The entry below gives a single TCR beta chain sequence along with its context. The specificity of this receptor is unknown. HCMV serostatus was determined by detecting HCMV-specific IgG in serum with a commercial ELISA kit. Ficoll density gradient centrifugation was used to isolate peripheral blood mononuclear cells from blood. TCRdb records Illumina HiSeq 2000 as the sequencer. TCR beta cDNA libraries were prepared using 5'RACE template switching, which introduced a universal primer site and unique molecular identifiers. cDNA synthesis was primed from the TCR beta constant segment and was followed by two successive PCR amplification steps. Concerning the study's data processing: MIGEC was used to demultiplex reads and group the reads by UMI, and MiTCR was used to assemble and quantify clonotypes. To remove erroneous sequences, TCR cDNA sequences were retained only when supported by two or more reads. Downstream repertoire analysis used the tcR package, and clonotypes were matched across fractions by CDR3 nucleotide sequence plus V segment. VDJmatch was used to annotate antigen specificity against VDJdb, with one amino acid substitution in CDR3 permitted. Reprocessed by TCRdb, the reads give a single entry per CDR3 protein sequence, without DNA. Clone size and V and J calls follow TCRdb, not the original study. This specimen's table enumerates 300,000 to 450,000 distinct CDR3 sequences. The ten largest clones add up to roughly 5.5% of the sample.

These data come from a study of T cells expressing NK-cell markers (dated by TCRdb to 2019 to 2021). About the study as a whole: In sorted CD3+CD56+NKG2C+, CD3+CD56+NKG2C- and CD3+CD56-NKG2C+ T-cell subsets from several donors, TCR beta-chain repertoires were profiled. Seven of the eight sequenced donors were HCMV-seropositive and one was HCMV-seronegative. All eight donors whose samples were sequenced were randomly selected healthy volunteers, three of them men and five women. Libraries were sequenced as 2 x 150 bp reads on Illumina HiSeq 2000/2500, MiSeq or NextSeq.

From a lookup of the germline V gene, CDR1 and CDR2 are MGHDK and SYGVNS. From its cysteine to its phenylalanine, the CDR3 spans 15 amino acids. The DNA sequence is not available. What the research found in general, with its limitations: Whether the expanded NKG2C-expressing T cell clones were specific for HCMV antigens remained unclear. In six donors, the dominant CD3+CD56+NKG2C+ clonotypes ranked among the top 10 CD8+ clonotypes, making up 1.0-7.0% of CD8+ T cells. Those dominant clonotypes were again the most abundant among CD3+CD56-NKG2C+ cells in a few donors, at about 28.3-60.1%.

Sequenced sample: blood T cells: a sorted CD56 or NKG2C T cell subset, CD4+ or CD8+ T cells, or bulk PBMC T cells (not recorded which). This sequence uses TRBV25-1 and TRBJ1-5. The source of this sequence is a man aged 18-70 years in good health. This receptor carries the CDR3 CASSESDAANQPQHF.